Presented here are 2 T cell receptor beta chains from one specimen sequenced in a study of T cells in Graves' hyperthyroidism and ophthalmopathy. Authors of the study amplified TCR beta CDR3 regions from RNA transcripts. TCR CDR3 regions were first amplified by RT-PCR with HTBI primers. TCRdb reanalysed the multiplex PCR reads using MiXCR and keeps one entry per CDR3 protein. The sample has more than 350,000 distinct CDR3 sequences, about a sixth seen once. The sequencing input was blood. These receptor sequences come from a woman aged 25 to 39 with Graves' hyperthyroidism that later progressed to Graves' ophthalmopathy.

This clonotype was seen many times. The chain combines TRBV3-1 with TRBJ2-3; TRBD2 matches at 9 bases. Trimming took 1 base from V and 2 from J; bases not matched to a gene: 4. Germline V gene sequence: CDR1 LGHDT, CDR2 YNNKEL (reference sequence). This CDR3 spans 16 amino acids. CDR3 amino acids: CASSQGLAGHTDTQYF. Here the CDR3 DNA reads TGTGCCAGCAGCCAAGGCCTAGCGGGACACACAGATACGCAGTATTTT.

This clonotype has a handful of counts. Because the CDR3 is missing its conserved closing phenylalanine or tryptophan, this is likely a read error. This sequence joins TRBV30 and TRBJ2-1; 9 bases are shared with TRBD2. V shed 0 bases, J shed 3 bases, and the junction held 9 bases outside the gene matches. The CDR3 is 17 residues long. Germline CDR1 reads GTSNPN; CDR2 reads SVGIG (reference sequence). The CDR3 region is CAWSVALAGQGYNEQFS. The CDR3 coding sequence is TGTGCCTGGAGTGTCGCGCTAGCGGGGCAGGGCTACAATGAGCAGTTCTCC.